One sample yielded the 10 T cell receptor beta chains listed below, sequenced in a study of CD8+ T cells in alopecia areata. Regarding treatment: oral pan-JAK inhibitor, 5-10 mg twice daily. cDNA reverse transcribed from extracted RNA served as the sequencing template. This table comes from immunoSEQ multiplex PCR, and its TCRdb copy is limited to in-frame clones, with some not included. The table shows roughly 76,000 clones, with approximately 29% occurring only once. The sample consisted of CD8+ T cells sorted from blood, taken at week 4, from a patient treated with tofacitinib. These receptors originate from a human donor with alopecia areata.

The chain combines TRBV29-1 with TRBJ2-7, with TRBD1 matching 7 bases. The CDR3 consists of 12 residues. V shed 7 bases and J 3 bases; nucleotides not matched to a gene: 6. Germline V gives CDR1 SQVTM, CDR2 ANQGSEA. CDR3 region: CSAWDSGYEQYF. CDR3 sequence (DNA): TGCAGCGCCTGGGACAGTGGCTACGAGCAGTACTTC.

This chain connects TRBV19 to TRBJ2-6, with unresolved D. This CDR3 region has 12 residues. Germline CDR1 reads LNHDA; CDR2 reads SQIVND (reference sequence). The V end was cut by 10 bases, the J end by 2 bases, with 6 bases between. In DNA, the CDR3 is TGTGCCACCCGCACTGGGGCCAACGTCCTGACTTTC. Amino acids: CATRTGANVLTF.

This clone has a single count. The chain joins TRBV30 to TRBJ1-1; D is unresolved. V lost 3 bases and J lost 3, with 17 bases in between. Germline-derived CDR1 and CDR2 are GTSNPN and SVGIG (reference sequence). The CDR3 runs to 15 residues. The CDR3 bases are TGTGCCTGGAGACCCTGGAGGCTAACGGACACTGAAGCTTTCTTT. Protein: CAWRPWRLTDTEAFF.

This clone was detected only once. The rearrangement links TRBV29-1 to TRBJ2-3, with D unresolved. Trimming removed 3 bases at V and 0 bases at J, with 10 bases between. CDR3 length: 14 residues. Looked up from germline, CDR1 is SQVTM and CDR2 is ANQGSEA. CDR3 amino acids: CSVEGYPSTDTQYF. The DNA of the CDR3 is TGCAGCGTTGAGGGCTACCCTAGCACAGATACGCAGTATTTT.

A few counts support this clone. The V call is TRBV28, the J call TRBJ2-5; weak D call: TRBD1 (6 bases). Germline CDR1 and CDR2: MDHEN and SYDVKM. Trimming pared 6 bases from V and 1 base from J, leaving 12 bases between. The CDR3 loop spans 14 amino acids. CDR3 loop: CASSPGQTQETQYF. The CDR3 bases are TGTGCCAGCAGCCCCGGACAGACCCAAGAGACCCAGTACTTC.

The count of this clone is one. This chain links TRBV29-1 with TRBJ1-2; D might be TRBD1 (6 bases). CDR1 SQVTM and CDR2 ANQGSEA come from the germline V gene. The V and J ends lost 7 bases and 1 base respectively, with 13 bases between them. The length of the CDR3 is 13 residues. The CDR3 bases are TGCAGCGCCGAAGGGGGGGTTAACTATGGCTACACCTTC. Encoded protein: CSAEGGVNYGYTF.

The chain uses TRBV2 and TRBJ2-5, with 7 nucleotides matching TRBD2. CDR1 and CDR2 from the germline V gene are SNHLY and FYNNEI. This CDR3 has 15 residues. The V gene end was trimmed by 6 bases and the J gene end by 1 base; junction bases not matched to a gene: 8. This chain's CDR3 is CASRQPPSGQETQYF. The CDR3 region has the DNA TGTGCCAGCAGACAGCCCCCTAGCGGCCAAGAGACCCAGTACTTC.

The V gene is TRBV25-1, the J gene TRBJ2-7; a weak D match, TRBD2 (6 bases). The germline CDR1 and CDR2 sequences are MGHDK and SYGVNS. This CDR3 contains 13 residues. Trimming shortened V by 9 bases and J by 2 bases, and 14 bases separated the two germline ends. The CDR3 DNA follows: TGTGCCAGTGGTGACGGGGGACCCTACGAGCAGTACTTC. Its translation: CASGDGGPYEQYF.

The gene calls are TRBV7-9 and TRBJ2-7; TRBD2 agrees at 8 bases. This CDR3 has 15 amino acids. Germline assignment: CDR1 SEHNR and CDR2 FQNEAQ (reference sequence). V gave up 5 bases and J gave up 2 bases; unmatched junction bases: 8. The CDR3 DNA reads TGTGCCAGCAGCGGGGCGACTAGCGACCCCTACGAGCAGTACTTC. Its protein product is CASSGATSDPYEQYF.

In this sample, this clone turned up a few times. The rearrangement joins TRBV29-1 to TRBJ1-1; D might be TRBD1 (5 bases). V lost 3 bases and J lost 0, with 8 bases in between. CDR3 length: 13 residues. Germline CDR1 and CDR2: SQVTM and ANQGSEA. Here the CDR3 reads CSVEGGLNTEAFF. CDR3 nucleotide sequence: TGCAGCGTTGAGGGGGGACTGAACACTGAAGCTTTCTTT.